This T cell receptor (beta chain) was recorded in a study of OX40 agonist ivuxolimab in advanced cancers. On the study more broadly: Dose-escalation patients suffered from hepatocellular carcinoma, melanoma, renal cell or head and neck cancer. Study results and caveats: Circulating CD4+ and CD8+ T cells showed clonal expansion by week 6 at 0.1 to 3.0 mg/kg. The investigators did not determine what antigen specificity the expanded peripheral T cells had.

V lost 0 bases, J lost 3 bases, and 4 bases stayed unmatched. Germline V gives CDR1 SNHLY, CDR2 FYNNEI. The CDR3 covers 15 residues. Repertoires were generated with immunoSEQ multiplex PCR, while TCRdb's copy carries only in-frame clones and drops some. The sample carries roughly 76,000 clones, about 88% recorded once. Concerning this clone: Its antigen is undetermined.

The source of this sequence is an adult with an advanced solid tumor such as melanoma, head and neck, liver or kidney cancer. The sample here was CD4+ or CD8+ T cells sorted from blood, taken in a trial of the OX40 agonist ivuxolimab. The J gene is TRBJ2-7, the V gene TRBV2; the match to TRBD2 covers 8 bases. The CDR3 sequence is CASSEALSGIYEQYF. The CDR3 nucleotides are TGTGCCAGCAGTGAAGCGCTTAGCGGGATCTACGAGCAGTACTTC.